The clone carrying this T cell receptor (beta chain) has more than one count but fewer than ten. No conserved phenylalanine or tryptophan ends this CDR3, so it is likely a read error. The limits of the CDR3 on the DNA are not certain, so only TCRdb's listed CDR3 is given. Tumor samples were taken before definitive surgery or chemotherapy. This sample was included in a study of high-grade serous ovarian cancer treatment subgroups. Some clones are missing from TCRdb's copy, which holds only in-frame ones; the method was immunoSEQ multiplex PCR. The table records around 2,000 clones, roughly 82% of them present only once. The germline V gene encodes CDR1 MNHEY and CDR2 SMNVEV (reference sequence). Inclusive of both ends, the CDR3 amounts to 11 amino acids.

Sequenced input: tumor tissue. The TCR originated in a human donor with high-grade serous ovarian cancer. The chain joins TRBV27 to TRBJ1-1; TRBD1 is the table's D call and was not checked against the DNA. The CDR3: CASSLTGATDV.